The rows below give T cell receptor beta chains drawn from one sample of a study of shared clonotypes between healthy human individuals. TCRdb's table, derived via immunoSEQ multiplex PCR, lists solely in-frame clones and lacks some. The repertoire holds around 2.5 million clones, with 80% to 95% as singletons. Sequencing was performed on naive CD4+ T cells from PBMCs. The receptors come from a man aged 18 to 29 in good health. Some clones in this sample may be carry-over from other donors' samples. CDR3s include the opening cysteine and the closing phenylalanine or tryptophan. The D gene is left open where the match is weak. Size tells how often a clone was seen (once, few, many) or the class of an expanded clone, and some rows leave it out.

NA	TRBV6-1	NA	TRBJ2-3	CASIGYRVYTDTQYF	TGTGCCAGCATTGGATACAGGGTTTACACAGATACGCAGTATTTT
TRBD1	TRBV30	NA	TRBJ2-5	CAWSPIVGTGQETQYF	TGTGCCTGGAGTCCTATAGTTGGGACAGGACAAGAGACCCAGTACTTC
NA	TRBV28	once	TRBJ1-2	CASSTGDNYGYTF	TGTGCCAGCAGTACCGGGGACAACTATGGCTACACCTTC
TRBD1	TRBV7-9	NA	TRBJ1-5	CASSLAVGGRGNQPQHF	TGTGCCAGCAGCTTAGCGGTAGGGGGCCGAGGAAATCAGCCCCAGCATTTT
TRBD1	TRBV5-1	NA	TRBJ2-7	CASSPQGADAYEQYF	TGCGCCAGCAGCCCCCAGGGGGCAGACGCCTACGAGCAGTACTTC
NA	TRBV5-1	NA	TRBJ2-7	CASSLIAVSYEQYF	TGCGCCAGCAGCTTGATAGCGGTTTCCTACGAGCAGTACTTC
NA	TRBV18	NA	TRBJ2-2	CASSPTQAPGGELFF	TGTGCCAGCTCACCCACTCAGGCCCCTGGCGGGGAGCTGTTTTTT
TRBD2	TRBV2	NA	TRBJ2-2	CAKRAGASTGELFF	TGTGCCAAAAGAGCGGGAGCATCCACCGGGGAGCTGTTTTTT
TRBD1	TRBV5-1	NA	TRBJ2-3	CASSFSGQGTDTQYF	TGCGCCAGCAGCTTCTCTGGACAGGGCACAGATACGCAGTATTTT
TRBD2	TRBV6-1	NA	TRBJ2-1	CAATSGSFSYNEQFF	TGTGCCGCGACTAGCGGGAGTTTCTCCTACAATGAGCAGTTCTTC
TRBD2	TRBV9	NA	TRBJ2-2	CASSAGGGGRYTGELFF	TGTGCCAGCAGCGCAGGTGGCGGCGGGAGGTACACCGGGGAGCTGTTTTTT
TRBD2	TRBV11-1	NA	TRBJ2-5	CASSFRLAGGIQETQYF	TGTGCCAGCAGCTTCAGACTAGCGGGAGGGATCCAAGAGACCCAGTACTTC
NA	TRBV14	once	TRBJ2-3	CASSSRASIGDTQYF	TGTGCCAGCAGTTCTCGGGCCTCAATAGGAGATACGCAGTATTTT
NA	TRBV2	NA	TRBJ2-3	CASSSGVRTDTQYF	TGTGCCAGCAGTTCGGGGGTGCGAACAGATACGCAGTATTTT
TRBD1	TRBV7-9	NA	TRBJ2-1	CASSLTGTVYNEQFF	TGTGCCAGCAGCTTAACCGGGACAGTGTACAATGAGCAGTTCTTC